This TCR beta chain was retrieved from a study of blood T cell repertoires in COVID-19. For the study at large: Donors in the United States, Italy and Spain gave samples during acute or convalescent COVID-19.

Patients from Seattle were sampled longitudinally, starting during active infection. In the authors' methods: Nucleated cell number was recorded as an estimate derived from reference gene primer amplification. Generated by immunoSEQ multiplex PCR, the TCRdb table keeps only in-frame clones and is missing some. V and J calls and clone size follow that table, whereas D and trimming were derived from the DNA. The sample carries 230,000 or so clones, roughly 80% recorded once. Germline V gene sequence: CDR1 SGHRS, CDR2 YFSETQ. The V gene lost 4 bases and the J gene lost 0 bases, with 10 bases spanning the gap. This CDR3 is 14 amino acids long.

The sequence was collected from an elderly woman with COVID-19, enrolled during active disease. The rearrangement uses TRBV5-1 and TRBJ2-5, with D maybe TRBD2 (5 bases). Sequenced input: peripheral blood. The CDR3 DNA reads as TGCGCCAGCAGCCTAGAGGGAGACCAAGAGACCCAGTACTTC. Translated: CASSLEGDQETQYF.